The clone carrying this T cell receptor beta chain turned up a few times. Every one of the donors was a healthy Caucasian. The data originate from a study of identical twins. TCRdb itself ran the 5' RACE reads through MiXCR, one entry per CDR3 protein. The sample records hundreds of thousands of distinct CDR3 sequences, 15% to 20% being singletons. The CDR3 is 15 amino acids. Trimming took off 1 base at V and 0 bases at J, with 10 bases between the two ends. Germline-derived CDR1 and CDR2 are SQVTM and ANQGSEA. The same sample was also studied in work on T cells expressing NK-cell markers. In that study: One of eight sequenced donors was HCMV-seronegative; the other seven were seropositive. These clonotypes, the leaders elsewhere, also led the CD3+CD56-NKG2C+ fraction in several donors.

Specimen: PBMCs. The V and J genes are TRBV29-1 and TRBJ1-3; D is undetermined. This clonotype was obtained from a young woman in good health. The CDR3 sequence: CSVEAGSSSGNTIYF. The CDR3 DNA is TGCAGCGTTGAAGCGGGCAGTTCCTCTGGAAACACCATATATTTT.